This T cell receptor beta chain was recovered during a study of T cell responses to AZD1222 COVID-19 vaccine. General study points: Spike-specific TCR breadth and depth grew following two AZD1222 doses.

Comment on this clone: The antigen is not known.

The protocol was immunoSEQ multiplex PCR, while the TCRdb copy is restricted to in-frame clones and leaves out a portion. Found here are about 150,000 clones, 80% to 90% of them singletons; the top ten hold under 9.5%. The J segment lost 4 bases and the V segment lost 9 bases, leaving 5 bases of the junction unmatched. This CDR3 spans 14 amino acids. CDR1 is SNHLY and CDR2 is FYNNEI in the germline V gene. The source of this sequence is an adult in good health. The V gene is TRBV2, the J gene TRBJ1-6; TRBD1 matches at 8 bases. The sample was peripheral blood, taken on day 0 of AZD1222 vaccination. CDR3 region: CASRDRFYNSPLHF. CDR3 bases: TGTGCCAGTAGGGACAGGTTTTATAATTCACCCCTCCACTTT.